This TCR beta chain was sequenced during a study of brain T cells in children with intractable seizures. The study's findings and limits: Clones missing pre-surgery may reflect undersampling of that blood sample.

Before surgery, patients took at least one anti-epileptic drug. Produced via immunoSEQ multiplex PCR; TCRdb's table is partial and in-frame only. The sample includes 70,000 to 85,000 clones, roughly 89% of them seen just once. The CDR3 is 12 residues long. The V end lost 8 bases, the J end lost 5 bases, and 12 bases lay between the germline ends. CDR1 and CDR2 (germline): MNHEY, SVGAGI. Turning to this clone: The target antigen is unknown.

This receptor was taken from a girl under 10 years old with Rasmussen encephalitis and intractable seizures. The sequences come from peripheral blood, collected at surgery. The chain carries TRBV6-5 and TRBJ1-2; D unresolved. CDR3 bases: TGTGCCAGCTCCGAGCTGGGGTATGGCTACACCTTC. It encodes CASSELGYGYTF.